The T cell receptor (beta chain) described here comes from a study of cytomegalovirus exposure and HLA in healthy donors. Study at large: Later analysis reported that the 120 or so validation repertoires shared the platform of the 500 to 750 first-cohort repertoires.

Remarks on this clone: The antigen remains undetermined.

Study-wide results and limits: Overall, about 160 TCR beta chains were annotated as cytomegalovirus-associated.

This CDR3 has 14 residues. Germline CDR1 reads SEHNR; CDR2 reads FQNEAQ (reference sequence). Trimming pared 5 bases from V and 2 bases from J, leaving 13 bases between. Sequencing was performed with immunoSEQ multiplex PCR; in TCRdb, only in-frame clones are kept and a portion is missing. Here the sample spans approximately 180,000 clones, roughly 83% being singletons. The chain employs TRBV7-9 and TRBJ2-7; D possibly corresponds to TRBD1 (6 bases). This TCR was recovered from a young woman in good health and CMV-seronegative. The sequenced sample consisted of PBMCs. The CDR3, as DNA: TGTGCCAGCAGCCCCGGACAGATGACCTACGAGCAGTACTTC. Translated: CASSPGQMTYEQYF.